This passage covers 20 T cell receptor beta chains from one sample sequenced in a study of T cells in Graves' hyperthyroidism and ophthalmopathy (dated by TCRdb to the late 2010s). Libraries came from multiplex PCR. The listed sequencing device is Illumina HiSeq 2000. Amplification of TCR beta CDR3 regions was carried out from RNA transcripts. The TCR CDR3 was subjected to a first round of RT-PCR using the HTBI primer set and the Qiagen OneStep RT-PCR kit. TCRdb trimmed public reads at Q25 via fastp, called clones via MiXCR and kept in-frame beta chains. Rows merge per CDR3 protein into single entries with the most common DNA and genes. The sample yields 470,000 or so distinct CDR3 sequences; around 21% were counted once. The top ten clones comprise more than 20% of the sample. The sequenced sample consisted of blood. These receptors came from a young man with Graves' hyperthyroidism.

The chain links TRBV13 to TRBJ1-5; TRBD1 matches 9 bases. CDR1 PRHDT and CDR2 FYEKMQ come from the germline V gene (reference sequence). The CDR3 covers 21 residues. After removal of 5 bases from V and 0 bases from J, the junction contained 20 bases not matched to a gene. This chain's CDR3 is CASSPQPYTGTGKYSNQPQHF. The CDR3 DNA reads as TGTGCCAGCAGCCCCCAACCCTACACCGGGACAGGGAAATATAGCAATCAGCCCCAGCATTTT.

This clonotype has more than one count but fewer than ten. V usage is TRBV6-1 and J usage is TRBJ1-2; 8 nucleotides agree with TRBD1. Germline values: CDR1 MNHNS, CDR2 SASEGT. V was pared by 6 bases and J by 3 bases, with 3 bases of the junction left unmatched. This CDR3 is built from 13 residues. CDR3 sequence (DNA): TGTGCCAGCAGACCAGGGGGCGACTATGGCTACACCTTC. This gives the protein CASRPGGDYGYTF.

V gene TRBV28 combines with J gene TRBJ2-5, with 12 bases aligning to TRBD1. Per germline, CDR1 MDHEN and CDR2 SYDVKM. The CDR3 consists of 17 residues. The trim removed 5 bases at V and 5 bases at J, leaving 12 bases unmatched. As DNA, the CDR3 is TGTGCCAGCAGTCCTATATGGGGGACAGGGGGCGAGGAGACCCAGTACTTC. This gives the protein CASSPIWGTGGEETQYF.

This clonotype showed up many times. The CDR3, as DNA: TGTGCCTCTCCTGAACAGGACGACAACGACTACGAGCAGTACTTC. It specifies CASPEQDDNDYEQYF. The chain employs TRBV30 and TRBJ2-7; weak D call: TRBD1 (5 bases). Germline CDR1 and CDR2: GTSNPN and SVGIG (reference sequence). V shed 7 bases and J shed 3 bases, with 22 bases lying between them. CDR3 length equals 15 residues.

The V and J genes are TRBV7-9 and TRBJ1-1; tentative D call: TRBD1 (6 bases). CDR3 length: 15 residues. Germline V lookup: CDR1 SEHNR, CDR2 FQNEAQ (reference sequence). With 5 bases removed from V and 3 bases from J, the gap between germline ends came to 16 bases. This CDR3 is CASSPLRGAYTEAFF. DNA of the CDR3: TGTGCCAGCAGCCCTCTGAGGGGGGCGTACACTGAAGCTTTCTTT.

This clonotype came up many times. The rearrangement joins TRBV12-3 or TRBV12-4 to TRBJ1-6; D is possibly TRBD1 (6 bases). CDR3 length: 12 amino acids. V lost 7 bases and J lost 10, with 11 bases in between. The CDR3 reads CASTLGGSPLHF. The CDR3 DNA reads as TGTGCCAGCACCCTAGGGGGGTCACCCCTCCACTTT.

This clonotype has more than one count but fewer than ten. The chain recombines TRBV6-1 with TRBJ2-5, with 7 bases identical to TRBD1. In germline, CDR1 is MNHNS, CDR2 SASEGT. The CDR3 consists of 18 residues. Trimming cost V 1 base and J 5 bases; bases outside gene matches: 16. In nucleotides, the CDR3 is TGTGCCAGCAGTGAAGGGCTTAGAAGACAGGGCATTCGGGAGACCCAGTACTTC. Its translation: CASSEGLRRQGIRETQYF.

V usage is TRBV6-1 and J usage is TRBJ1-1, with D possibly TRBD1 on 5 matching bases. CDR3 length: 12 residues. Germline CDR1 MNHNS, CDR2 SASEGT. V lost 4 bases, J lost 7 bases, and 10 bases lay in between. CDR3 in amino acids: CASSAGLSEAFF. The CDR3 DNA reads as TGTGCCAGCAGTGCAGGGTTGAGTGAAGCTTTCTTT.

The chain links TRBV11-3 to TRBJ2-5, with D possibly matching TRBD2 (6 bases). The germline V gene encodes CDR1 SGHNT and CDR2 YENEEA. CDR3 length: 15 amino acids. The V gene lost 2 bases and the J gene lost 5 bases, with 15 bases spanning the gap. DNA of the CDR3: TGTGCCAGCAGCTTAAACGATGGAGGGCGGGAGACCCAGTACTTC. The encoded protein is CASSLNDGGRETQYF.

The V call is TRBV28, the J call TRBJ2-7; no reliable D call. CDR3 length: 15 residues. V was shortened by 2 bases and J by 1 base, with 12 bases between the two germline ends. Per germline, CDR1 MDHEN and CDR2 SYDVKM. The CDR3 region is CASSLGDSLSYEQYF. CDR3 coding DNA: TGTGCCAGCAGTTTAGGAGACTCACTATCCTACGAGCAGTACTTC.

This clonotype was observed many times. This chain links TRBV28 with TRBJ1-2, with 11 nucleotides matching TRBD1. This CDR3 is built from 17 residues. Trimming removed 5 bases from V and 6 bases from J; junction bases left unmatched: 14. Germline-derived CDR1 and CDR2 are MDHEN and SYDVKM. The CDR3 DNA follows: TGTGCCAGCAGTCCTTACCCGGGGGACAGGGGGAAGGATGGCTACACCTTC. Its protein product is CASSPYPGDRGKDGYTF.

This clonotype was counted many times. The V gene is TRBV20-1, the J gene TRBJ1-1; no clear D gene. The V gene's germline CDR1 is DFQATT and CDR2 SNEGSKA (reference sequence). The CDR3 has 17 amino acids. Trimming took 2 bases from V and 0 from J, leaving 19 bases between them. This CDR3 reads CSARSEGDAWLNTEAFF. In DNA form, the CDR3 reads TGCAGTGCTAGATCGGAGGGAGATGCGTGGCTGAACACTGAAGCTTTCTTT.

This clonotype has more than one count but fewer than ten. The rearrangement uses TRBV5-1 and TRBJ2-5, with 8 bases aligning to TRBD1. Germline CDR1 and CDR2: SGHRS and YFSETQ. V trimming: 2 bases; J trimming: 4 bases; junction bases outside the gene matches: 10. This CDR3 has 16 amino acids. CDR3 coding DNA: TGCGCCAGCAGCTTTGTCTCGGACAGGGTTATAGAGACCCAGTACTTC. Residues: CASSFVSDRVIETQYF.

The chain recombines TRBV6-5 with TRBJ1-2, with a tentative D call TRBD1 (6 bases). This CDR3 contains 15 residues. The V end was cut by 4 bases, the J end by 2 bases, with 14 bases between. Germline V gene data show CDR1 as MNHEY and CDR2 as SVGAGI. The CDR3 bases are TGTGCCAGCAGTTTCGGGGGGCCTCTAAACTATGGCTACACCTTC. Protein sequence: CASSFGGPLNYGYTF.

The chain has TRBV19 and TRBJ2-3, with 11 nucleotides matching TRBD1. Germline V gene lookup returns CDR1 LNHDA and CDR2 SQIVND (reference sequence). The CDR3 contains 15 residues. The trim removed 3 bases at V and 4 bases at J, leaving 3 bases unmatched. Here the CDR3 reads CASSMDRGQADTQYF. Written as DNA, the CDR3 is TGTGCCAGTAGTATGGACAGGGGGCAGGCAGATACGCAGTATTTT.

The table lists this clonotype with many counts. The chain couples TRBV27 to TRBJ1-6; 8 nucleotides line up with TRBD1. Germline V gene lookup returns CDR1 MNHEY and CDR2 SMNVEV (reference sequence). The CDR3 sequence is 16 residues long. Germline trimming cut 4 bases from V and 10 bases from J; bases unmatched to any gene: 12. The DNA for the CDR3 is TGTGCCAGCAGTTCCTCCGACAGGGGACGGCGGTCACCCCTCCACTTT. Translating gives CASSSSDRGRRSPLHF.

The chain uses TRBV2 and TRBJ2-7, with a weak D call TRBD2 (6 bases). Germline CDR1 SNHLY, CDR2 FYNNEI. Trimming stripped 6 bases from V and 3 bases from J, with 15 bases between. The CDR3 covers 14 residues. The CDR3 DNA reads TGTGCCAGCAGGGAGTCCCGGAGGGGCTACGAGCAGTACTTC. This sequence encodes CASRESRRGYEQYF.

The chain recombines TRBV5-1 with TRBJ2-5; possibly TRBD1 for D (7 bases). V lost 4 bases and J 3 bases, leaving 13 bases between the germline ends. Germline loops: CDR1 SGHRS, CDR2 YFSETQ. The CDR3 is 14 residues long. CDR3 nucleotides: TGCGCCAGCAGCAGGACAGGAGGGGAAGAGACCCAGTACTTC. Amino acid sequence: CASSRTGGEETQYF.

In its sample, this clonotype was seen once. The chain is built from TRBV11-2 and TRBJ2-3; no clear D gene. V was clipped by 1 base and J by 0 bases, with 8 bases between them. This CDR3 is built from 15 residues. Per the germline V gene, CDR1 is SGHAT and CDR2 is FQNNGV. CDR3 coding DNA: TGTGCCAGCAGCTTAGGTCTTCCTAGCACAGATACGCAGTATTTT. Amino acids: CASSLGLPSTDTQYF.

V and J are TRBV11-2 and TRBJ2-7; no firm D call. CDR3 length: 15 residues. Germline values: CDR1 SGHAT, CDR2 FQNNGV. The V gene lost 7 bases and the J gene lost 0 bases, with 16 bases spanning the gap. The CDR3 here is CASNPLTGGSYEQYF. In DNA, the CDR3 is TGTGCCAGCAACCCACTTACGGGCGGCTCCTACGAGCAGTACTTC. The whole variable domain, filled in from reference TRBV11-2 and TRBJ2-7, reads EAGVAQSPRYKIIEKRQSVAFWCNPISGHATLYWYQQILGQGPKLLIQFQNNGVVDDSQLPKDRFSAERLKGVDSTLKIQPAKLEDSAVYLCASNPLTGGSYEQYFGPGTRLTVT.